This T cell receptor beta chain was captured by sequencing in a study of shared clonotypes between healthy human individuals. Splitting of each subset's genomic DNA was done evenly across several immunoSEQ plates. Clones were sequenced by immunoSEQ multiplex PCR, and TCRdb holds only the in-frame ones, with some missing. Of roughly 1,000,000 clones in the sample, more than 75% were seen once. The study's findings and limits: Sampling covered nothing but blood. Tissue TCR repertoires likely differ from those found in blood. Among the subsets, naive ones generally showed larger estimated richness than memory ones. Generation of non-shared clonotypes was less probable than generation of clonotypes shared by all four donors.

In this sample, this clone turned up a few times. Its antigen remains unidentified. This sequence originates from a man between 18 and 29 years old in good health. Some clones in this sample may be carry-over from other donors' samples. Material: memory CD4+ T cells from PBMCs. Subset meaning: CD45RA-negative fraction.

DNA of the CDR3: TGTGCCAGCAGCTTAGAAAGCCGCAATCAGCCCCAGCATTTT. Its protein is CASSLESRNQPQHF. The chain uses TRBV7-2 and TRBJ1-5; D not certain. The V end lost 1 base, the J end lost 2 bases, and 6 bases lay between the germline ends. CDR3 length: 14 amino acids. Germline V gene data show CDR1 as SGHTA and CDR2 as FQGNSA.